This T cell receptor (beta chain) appears in the sequencing data of a study of cytomegalovirus exposure and HLA in healthy donors. Findings and limits, study-wide: Most TCR sequences proved rare, with some public TCRs found in many donors. Some TCR beta chains (roughly 150 of them) were listed as cytomegalovirus-associated.

Note on this clone: The target antigen is unknown.

Trimming cost V 1 base and J 13 bases, with 8 bases left between them. CDR3 length: 12 amino acids. Germline values: CDR1 MGHRA, CDR2 YSYEKL. Produced via immunoSEQ multiplex PCR; TCRdb's table is partial and in-frame only. The table has 300,000 to 400,000 clones, 86% seen once. The source is a woman aged 18-29 years in good health and CMV-seronegative. The material sequenced was PBMCs. The chain uses TRBV4-1 and TRBJ1-6; D is unclear. In nucleotides, the CDR3 is TGCGCCAGCAGCCAAGTCACTAATCCCCTCCACTTT. Its translation is CASSQVTNPLHF.